Listed below are T cell receptor beta chains from one sample, sequenced in a study of beta chain features in type 1 diabetes. The method was immunoSEQ multiplex PCR; TCRdb's version includes in-frame clones alone and lacks a portion of them. The table includes a few hundred thousand clones, around 15% detected once. The sequenced material came from naive CD4+ T cells from blood. The origin of the receptors is a man younger than 40 with type 1 diabetes. CDR3s include the opening cysteine and the closing phenylalanine or tryptophan. The order of the fields is V gene, J gene, clone size, D gene, CDR3 DNA, CDR3 protein. D genes are given only for firm matches. Clone size appears in some rows only: once, few, many, or a class for an expanded clone.

TRBV9	TRBJ2-1	few	TRBD2	TGTGCCAGCAATCGGGAGGGCCTTATAGATGAGCAGTTCTTC	CASNREGLIDEQFF
TRBV28	TRBJ2-7	NA	TRBD2	TGTGCCAGCAGGCGCCAGGGAGGGGACGAGCAGTACTTC	CASRRQGGDEQYF
TRBV5-4	TRBJ2-5	NA	NA	TGTGCCAGCAGCTTGGTGTCAGAAGAGACCCAGTACTTC	CASSLVSEETQYF
TRBV7-9	TRBJ2-1	few	TRBD2	TGTGCCAGCAGGGGAGTAGCGGGAGACGAGCAGTTCTTC	CASRGVAGDEQFF
TRBV14	TRBJ2-4	NA	TRBD1	TGTGCCAGCAGCCTGACCCGGGACAGACAGTACTTC	CASSLTRDRQYF
TRBV2	TRBJ2-4	NA	NA	TGTGCCAGCAGTGACGACGGTGTCGGAAACATTCAGTACTTC	CASSDDGVGNIQYF
TRBV4-1	TRBJ1-1	NA	TRBD1	TGCGCCAGCAGCCTACGGAACAGGGGGGGCACTGAAGCTTTCTTT	CASSLRNRGGTEAFF
TRBV28	TRBJ1-5	NA	NA	TGTGCCAGCAGTTGGGGCACCAATCAGCCCCAGCATTTT	CASSWGTNQPQHF
TRBV29-1	TRBJ2-7	NA	NA	TGCAGCGTTGCCCACAGGGTCGATGGGAGCTACGAGCAGTACTTC	CSVAHRVDGSYEQYF
TRBV6-5	TRBJ2-3	NA	NA	TGTGCCAGCACCTCTAGCGGCACAGATACGCAGTATTTT	CASTSSGTDTQYF